Listed here are 14 T cell receptor beta chains from one sample, sequenced in a study of T cells after yellow fever vaccination. MiXCR, run by TCRdb on the 5' RACE reads, gives a single entry per CDR3 protein. This sample has approximately 330,000 distinct CDR3 sequences; approximately 13% occur once, and the top ten carry about 3%. The sequencing here drew on CD4+ T cells sorted from PBMCs, taken 15 days after the yellow fever booster vaccination. Receptor source: a man younger than 35 who received the YFV17D yellow fever vaccine.

The chain joins TRBV6-5 to TRBJ1-2, with D unclear. This CDR3 has 13 residues. Trimming took 1 base from V and 8 from J, leaving 11 bases between them. The germline gives CDR1 MNHEY, CDR2 SVGAGI. CDR3 loop: CASSYFPEAGYTF. DNA of the CDR3: TGTGCCAGCAGTTACTTTCCAGAAGCCGGCTACACCTTC.

This rearrangement joins TRBV10-3 to TRBJ1-3; D is uncertain. Germline loops: CDR1 ENHRY, CDR2 SYGVKD. V lost 10 bases to trimming and J lost 2 bases, with 12 bases between them. There are 13 residues in the CDR3. The CDR3: CATCWQPGNTIYF. The CDR3 DNA follows: TGTGCCACCTGCTGGCAGCCTGGAAACACCATATATTTT.

The chain has TRBV7-2 and TRBJ2-3; 10 positions match TRBD2. J was trimmed by 5 bases and V by 3 bases; bases with no gene match: 5. The CDR3 consists of 15 residues. CDR1 and CDR2 from the germline V gene are SGHTA and FQGNSA. The CDR3 is CASSFSGGAVDTQYF. The CDR3 nucleotides read TGTGCCAGCAGCTTCAGCGGGGGGGCGGTAGATACGCAGTATTTT.

This chain joins TRBV18 and TRBJ1-3; D call uncertain. The V end was cut by 2 bases, the J end by 8 bases, with 7 bases between. Germline V CDR1 and CDR2: KGHSH, LQKENI. The CDR3 extends over 12 amino acids. The CDR3 here is CASSPEGYTIYF. Here the CDR3 DNA reads TGTGCCAGCTCACCAGAGGGCTACACCATATATTTT. The full variable domain, rest sourced from reference TRBV18 and TRBJ1-3, is NAGVMQNPRHLVRRRGQEARLRCSPMKGHSHVYWYRQLPEEGLKFMVYLQKENIIDESGMPKERFSAEFPKEGPSILRIQQVVRGDSAAYFCASSPEGYTIYFGEGSWLTVV.

Only a few counts were recorded for this clonotype. The genes are TRBV12-3 or TRBV12-4 and TRBJ2-3, with TRBD1 matching over 7 bases. The CDR3 is made up of 15 amino acids. J lost 2 bases, V lost 6 bases, and 8 bases had no gene match. CDR3 nucleotides: TGTGCCAGCAGCAAACAGGGGACCCCCACAGATACGCAGTATTTT. It encodes CASSKQGTPTDTQYF.

V is TRBV4-3 and J is TRBJ2-3; D gene ambiguous. Germline V gives CDR1 LGHNA, CDR2 YSLEER. The CDR3 covers 15 residues. V was cut by 4 bases and J by 2 bases, with 13 bases left in between. DNA of the CDR3: TGCGCCAGCAGCCCTGCCGGGCCTCACACAGATACGCAGTATTTT. Encoded protein: CASSPAGPHTDTQYF.

CDR3: CASSGTTGNNSPLHF. CDR3 bases: TGTGCCAGCTCGGGGACGACAGGGAATAATTCACCCCTCCACTTT. The gene calls are TRBV18 and TRBJ1-6, with 7 bases fitting TRBD1. Germline V CDR1 and CDR2: KGHSH, LQKENI. The CDR3 spans 15 residues. J lost 5 bases, V lost 6 bases, and 7 bases had no gene match.

This clonotype was observed a few times. The V gene is TRBV6-2 or TRBV6-3, the J gene TRBJ2-1, with D possibly TRBD1 on 6 matching bases. This CDR3 has 13 amino acids. CDR1 and CDR2 from the germline V gene are MNHEY and SVGEGT. Trimming stripped 2 bases from V and 15 bases from J, with 17 bases between. The CDR3 spells CASSYRGGWVRFF. Written as DNA, the CDR3 is TGTGCCAGCAGTTACCGTGGGGGCTGGGTCCGGTTCTTC.

The table lists this clonotype with many counts. V and J are TRBV7-9 and TRBJ2-1, with TRBD2 identical over 11 bases. This CDR3 has 18 residues. Germline CDR1 and CDR2: SEHNR and FQNEAQ (reference sequence). With V trimmed by 2 bases and J by 0 bases, 6 bases remained unmatched. This chain's CDR3 is CASSLQLAGAGSYNEQFF. The CDR3, as DNA: TGTGCCAGCAGCTTACAACTAGCGGGGGCCGGCTCCTACAATGAGCAGTTCTTC.

This clonotype was detected a few times. V and J are TRBV5-1 and TRBJ2-5; perhaps TRBD1 as D (6 bases). The V gene's germline CDR1 is SGHRS and CDR2 YFSETQ. This CDR3 is 15 amino acids long. Trimming removed 0 bases from V and 1 base from J, with 10 bases in between. DNA of the CDR3: TGCGCCAGCAGCTTGGTGACAGGACTCCAAGAGACCCAGTACTTC. Its translation: CASSLVTGLQETQYF.

This rearrangement joins TRBV7-9 to TRBJ1-5; D not resolved. Trimming pared 6 bases from V and 4 bases from J, leaving 10 bases between. CDR1 and CDR2 from the germline V gene are SEHNR and FQNEAQ (reference sequence). The CDR3 runs to 13 residues. This CDR3 is CASSPALNQPQHF. The CDR3 nucleotides read TGTGCCAGCAGTCCTGCCTTGAATCAGCCCCAGCATTTT.

The rearrangement uses TRBV28 and TRBJ2-7; D is undetermined. V lost 6 bases to trimming and J lost 6 bases, with 9 bases between them. In germline, CDR1 is MDHEN, CDR2 SYDVKM. The CDR3 has 11 amino acids. CDR3 in amino acids: CASSYLSEQYF. The CDR3 DNA reads TGTGCCAGCAGCTACCTCTCCGAGCAGTACTTC.

This clonotype was recorded a few times. CDR3 sequence reads: CASSQRGQGAHRANVLTF. CDR3 DNA sequence: TGCGCCAGCAGCCAACGAGGACAGGGGGCGCATCGGGCCAACGTCCTGACTTTC. J is TRBJ2-6 and V is TRBV5-1, with 11 bases lining up with TRBD1. The CDR3 covers 18 residues. The junction had 11 bases not matched to a gene; V was cut back by 4 bases and J by 5 bases. Germline V CDR1 and CDR2: SGHRS, YFSETQ.

The CDR3 here is CASSFSRRGDYGYTF. The DNA of the CDR3 is TGTGCCAGCAGCTTTTCACGGAGGGGAGACTATGGCTACACCTTC. The rearrangement links TRBV7-2 to TRBJ1-2; a possible D gene is TRBD1 (5 bases). CDR3 length: 15 residues. V lost 3 bases, J lost 3 bases, and 14 bases lay in between. Germline V lookup: CDR1 SGHTA, CDR2 FQGNSA.